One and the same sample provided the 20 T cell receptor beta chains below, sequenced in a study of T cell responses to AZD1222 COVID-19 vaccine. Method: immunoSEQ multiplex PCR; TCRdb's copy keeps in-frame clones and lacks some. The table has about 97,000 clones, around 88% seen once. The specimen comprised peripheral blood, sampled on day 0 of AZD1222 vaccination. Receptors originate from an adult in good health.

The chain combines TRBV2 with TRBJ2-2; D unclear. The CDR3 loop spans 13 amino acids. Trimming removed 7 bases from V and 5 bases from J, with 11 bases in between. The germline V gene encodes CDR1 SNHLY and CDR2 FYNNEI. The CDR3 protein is CASTYSFTGELFF. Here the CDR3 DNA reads TGTGCCAGCACTTACTCGTTTACCGGGGAGCTGTTTTTT.

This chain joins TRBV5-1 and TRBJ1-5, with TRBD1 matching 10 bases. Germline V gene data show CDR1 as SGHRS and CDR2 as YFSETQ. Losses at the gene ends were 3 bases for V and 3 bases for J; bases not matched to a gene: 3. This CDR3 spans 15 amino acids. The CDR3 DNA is TGCGCCAGCAGCTCGACAGGGGGCTCCAATCAGCCCCAGCATTTT. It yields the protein CASSSTGGSNQPQHF.

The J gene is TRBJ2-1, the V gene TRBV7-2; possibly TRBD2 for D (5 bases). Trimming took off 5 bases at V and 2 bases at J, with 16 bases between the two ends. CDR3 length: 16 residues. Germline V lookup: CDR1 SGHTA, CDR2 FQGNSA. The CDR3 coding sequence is TGTGCCAGCAGCCCTAGGTGGGAGCGGACCTACAATGAGCAGTTCTTC. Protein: CASSPRWERTYNEQFF.

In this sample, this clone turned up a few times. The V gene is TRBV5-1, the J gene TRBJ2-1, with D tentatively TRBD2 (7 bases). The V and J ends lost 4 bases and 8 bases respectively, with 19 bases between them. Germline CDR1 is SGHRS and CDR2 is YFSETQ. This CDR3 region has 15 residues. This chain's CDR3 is CASSPRVGGPDEQFF. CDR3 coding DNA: TGCGCCAGCAGCCCACGAGTGGGGGGGCCCGATGAGCAGTTCTTC. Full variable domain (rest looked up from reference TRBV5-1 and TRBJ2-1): KAGVTQTPRYLIKTRGQQVTLSCSPISGHRSVSWYQQTPGQGLQFLFEYFSETQRNKGNFPGRFSGRQFSNSRSEMNVSTLELGDSALYLCASSPRVGGPDEQFFGPGTRLTVL.

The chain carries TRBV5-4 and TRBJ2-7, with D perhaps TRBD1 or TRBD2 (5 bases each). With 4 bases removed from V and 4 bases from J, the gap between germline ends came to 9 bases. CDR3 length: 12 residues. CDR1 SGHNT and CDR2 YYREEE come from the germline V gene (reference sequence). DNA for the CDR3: TGTGCCAGCAGCACCGGGGCGTACGAGCAGTACTTC. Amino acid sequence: CASSTGAYEQYF.

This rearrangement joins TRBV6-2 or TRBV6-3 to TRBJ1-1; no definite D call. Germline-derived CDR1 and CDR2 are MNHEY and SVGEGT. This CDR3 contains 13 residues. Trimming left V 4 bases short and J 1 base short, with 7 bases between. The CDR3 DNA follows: TGTGCCAGCAGTTTCGGGAGGAACACTGAAGCTTTCTTT. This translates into CASSFGRNTEAFF.

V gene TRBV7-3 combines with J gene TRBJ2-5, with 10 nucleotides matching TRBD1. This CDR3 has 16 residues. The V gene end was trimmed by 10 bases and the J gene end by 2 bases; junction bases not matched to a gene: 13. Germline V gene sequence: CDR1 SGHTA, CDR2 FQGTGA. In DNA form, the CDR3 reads TGTGCCAACTTTTATCCGGGACAGGGGCTTCAAGAGACCCAGTACTTC. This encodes CANFYPGQGLQETQYF.

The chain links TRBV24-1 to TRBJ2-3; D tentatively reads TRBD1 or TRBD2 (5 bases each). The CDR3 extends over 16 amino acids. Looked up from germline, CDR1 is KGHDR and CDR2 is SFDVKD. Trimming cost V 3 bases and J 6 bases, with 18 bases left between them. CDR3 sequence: CATSDPRDGLRDTQYF. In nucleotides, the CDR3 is TGTGCCACCAGTGATCCCCGGGACGGCCTTAGGGATACGCAGTATTTT.

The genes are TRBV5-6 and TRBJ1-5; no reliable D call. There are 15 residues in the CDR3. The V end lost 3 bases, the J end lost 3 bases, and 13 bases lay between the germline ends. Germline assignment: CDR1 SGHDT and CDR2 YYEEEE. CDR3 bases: TGTGCCAGCAGCTCCAATGGACGGTACAATCAGCCCCAGCATTTT. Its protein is CASSSNGRYNQPQHF.

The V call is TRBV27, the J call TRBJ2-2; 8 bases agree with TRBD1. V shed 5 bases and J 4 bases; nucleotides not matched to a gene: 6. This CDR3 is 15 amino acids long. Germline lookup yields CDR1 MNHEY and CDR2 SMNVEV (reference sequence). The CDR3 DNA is TGTGCCAGCAGTCCCTCGACAGGGGCCACCGGGGAGCTGTTTTTT. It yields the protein CASSPSTGATGELFF.

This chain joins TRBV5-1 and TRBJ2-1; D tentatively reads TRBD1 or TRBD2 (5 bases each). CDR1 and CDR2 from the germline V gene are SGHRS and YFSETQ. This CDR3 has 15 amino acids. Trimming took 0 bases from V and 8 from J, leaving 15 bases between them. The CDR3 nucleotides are TGCGCCAGCAGCTTGGCCCGTCCCGGGGCCGATGAGCAGTTCTTC. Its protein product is CASSLARPGADEQFF. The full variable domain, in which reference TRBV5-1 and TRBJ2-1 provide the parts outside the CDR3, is KAGVTQTPRYLIKTRGQQVTLSCSPISGHRSVSWYQQTPGQGLQFLFEYFSETQRNKGNFPGRFSGRQFSNSRSEMNVSTLELGDSALYLCASSLARPGADEQFFGPGTRLTVL.

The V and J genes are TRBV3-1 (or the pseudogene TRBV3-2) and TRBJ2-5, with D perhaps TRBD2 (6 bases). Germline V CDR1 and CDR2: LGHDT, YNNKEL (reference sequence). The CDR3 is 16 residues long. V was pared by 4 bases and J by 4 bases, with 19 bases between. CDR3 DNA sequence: TGTGCCAGCAGCCGGTTAGGAGGTGGGAGGCGAGAGACCCAGTACTTC. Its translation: CASSRLGGGRRETQYF.

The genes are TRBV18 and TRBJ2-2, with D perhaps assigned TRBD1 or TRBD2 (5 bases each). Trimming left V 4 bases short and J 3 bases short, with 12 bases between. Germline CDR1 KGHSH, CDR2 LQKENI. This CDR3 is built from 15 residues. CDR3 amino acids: CASSLGTADTGELFF. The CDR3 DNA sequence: TGTGCCAGCTCACTCGGGACGGCGGACACCGGGGAGCTGTTTTTT.

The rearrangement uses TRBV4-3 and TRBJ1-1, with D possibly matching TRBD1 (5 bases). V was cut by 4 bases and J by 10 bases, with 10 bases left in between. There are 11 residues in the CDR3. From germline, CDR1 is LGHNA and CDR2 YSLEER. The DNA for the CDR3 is TGCGCCAGCAGCCCCCCGAGGGGAGCTTTCTTT. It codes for CASSPPRGAFF.

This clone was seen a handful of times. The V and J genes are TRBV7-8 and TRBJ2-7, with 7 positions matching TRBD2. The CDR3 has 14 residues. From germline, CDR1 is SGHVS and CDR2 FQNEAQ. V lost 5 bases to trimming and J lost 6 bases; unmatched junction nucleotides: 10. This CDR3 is CASSIPRGSREQYF. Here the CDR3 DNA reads TGTGCCAGCAGCATCCCCCGCGGGAGTCGCGAGCAGTACTTC.

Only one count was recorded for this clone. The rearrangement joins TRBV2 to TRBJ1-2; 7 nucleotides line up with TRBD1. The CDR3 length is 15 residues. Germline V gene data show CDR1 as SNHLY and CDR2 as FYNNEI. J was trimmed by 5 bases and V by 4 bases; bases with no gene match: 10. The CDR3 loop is CASSALGQEEYGYTF. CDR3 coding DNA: TGTGCCAGCAGTGCGCTAGGACAGGAGGAATATGGCTACACCTTC.

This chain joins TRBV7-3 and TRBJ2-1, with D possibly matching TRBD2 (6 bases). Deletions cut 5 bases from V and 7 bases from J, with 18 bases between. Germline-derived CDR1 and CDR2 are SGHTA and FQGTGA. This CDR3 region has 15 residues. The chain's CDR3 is CASSPNSRTTNEQFF. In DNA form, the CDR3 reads TGTGCCAGCAGCCCAAACAGTAGGACTACAAATGAGCAGTTCTTC.

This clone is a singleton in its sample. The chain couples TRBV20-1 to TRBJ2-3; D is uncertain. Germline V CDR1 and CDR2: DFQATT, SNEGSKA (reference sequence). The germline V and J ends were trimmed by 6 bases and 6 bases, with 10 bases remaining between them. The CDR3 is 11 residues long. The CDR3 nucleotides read TGCAGTGCCCTAGGGTTGGATACGCAGTATTTT. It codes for CSALGLDTQYF.

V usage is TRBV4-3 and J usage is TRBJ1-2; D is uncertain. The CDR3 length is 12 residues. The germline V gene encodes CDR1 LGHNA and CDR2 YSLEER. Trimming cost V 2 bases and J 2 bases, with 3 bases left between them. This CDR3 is CASSQSNYGYTF. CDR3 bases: TGCGCCAGCAGCCAATCGAACTATGGCTACACCTTC.

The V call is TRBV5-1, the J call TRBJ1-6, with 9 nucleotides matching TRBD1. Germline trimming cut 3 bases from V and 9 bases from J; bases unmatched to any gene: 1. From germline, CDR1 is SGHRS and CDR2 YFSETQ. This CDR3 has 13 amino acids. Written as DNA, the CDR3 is TGCGCCAGCAGCTCGGGACAGGGTTCACCCCTCCACTTT. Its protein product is CASSSGQGSPLHF.